This TCR beta chain was captured by sequencing in a study of blood T cell repertoires in COVID-19. J lost 5 bases, V lost 6 bases, and 9 bases had no gene match. CDR3 length: 15 amino acids. CDR1 is MNHEY, CDR2 SMNVEV, per germline (reference sequence). As processed by the authors: Reference gene primer amplification gave estimated nucleated cell counts. The assay was immunoSEQ multiplex PCR, and TCRdb's table has in-frame clones only and misses some. V and J calls and clone size are as listed in that table; D and trimming were resolved from the DNA. The sample holds roughly 100,000 clones, roughly 90% seen once.

The sequence derives from a human donor in a cohort sampled during active COVID-19. The rearrangement joins TRBV27 to TRBJ2-5; 10 bases fit TRBD2. Sequencing was performed on peripheral blood. In DNA form, the CDR3 reads TGTGCCAGCAGGAGCATCAGCGGGGGGGCCGAGACCCAGTACTTC. Translation: CASRSISGGAETQYF.